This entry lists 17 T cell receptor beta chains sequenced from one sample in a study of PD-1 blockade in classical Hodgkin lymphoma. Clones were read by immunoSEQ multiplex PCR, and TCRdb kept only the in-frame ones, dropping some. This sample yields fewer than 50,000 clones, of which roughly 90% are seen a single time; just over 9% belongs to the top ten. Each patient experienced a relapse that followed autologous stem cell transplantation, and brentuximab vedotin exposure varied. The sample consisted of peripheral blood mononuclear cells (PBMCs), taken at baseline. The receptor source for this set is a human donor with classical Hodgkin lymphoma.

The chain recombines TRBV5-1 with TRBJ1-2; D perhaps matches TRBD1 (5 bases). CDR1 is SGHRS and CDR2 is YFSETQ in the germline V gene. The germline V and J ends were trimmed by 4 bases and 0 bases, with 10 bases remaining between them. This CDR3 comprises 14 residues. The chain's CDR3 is CASSPTGSNYGYTF. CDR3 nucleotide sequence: TGCGCCAGCAGCCCCACAGGTTCTAACTATGGCTACACCTTC.

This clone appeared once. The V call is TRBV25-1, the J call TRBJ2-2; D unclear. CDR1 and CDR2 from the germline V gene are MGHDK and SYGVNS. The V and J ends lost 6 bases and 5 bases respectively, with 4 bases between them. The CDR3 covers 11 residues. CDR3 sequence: CASRGTGELFF. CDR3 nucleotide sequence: TGTGCCAGCAGGGGTACCGGGGAGCTGTTTTTT.

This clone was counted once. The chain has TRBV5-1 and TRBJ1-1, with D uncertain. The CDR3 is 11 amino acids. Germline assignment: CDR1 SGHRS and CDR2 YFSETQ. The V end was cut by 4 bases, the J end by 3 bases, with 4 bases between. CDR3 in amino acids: CASSAHTEAFF. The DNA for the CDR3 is TGCGCCAGCAGCGCTCACACTGAAGCTTTCTTT. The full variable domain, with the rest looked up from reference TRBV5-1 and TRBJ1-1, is KAGVTQTPRYLIKTRGQQVTLSCSPISGHRSVSWYQQTPGQGLQFLFEYFSETQRNKGNFPGRFSGRQFSNSRSEMNVSTLELGDSALYLCASSAHTEAFFGQGTRLTVV.

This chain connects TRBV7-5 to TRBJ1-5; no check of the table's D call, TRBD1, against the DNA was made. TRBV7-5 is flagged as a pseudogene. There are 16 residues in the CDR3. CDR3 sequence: CVRRIASGGGNQPQHF. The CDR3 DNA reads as TGTGTCAGAAGAATTGCTTCAGGGGGCGGGAATCAGCCCCAGCATTTT.

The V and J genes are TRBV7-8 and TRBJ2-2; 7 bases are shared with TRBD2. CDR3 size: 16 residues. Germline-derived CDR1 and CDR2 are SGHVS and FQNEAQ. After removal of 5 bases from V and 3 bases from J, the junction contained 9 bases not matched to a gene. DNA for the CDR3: TGTGCCAGCAGCCCCGGGAGCGGGATTTACACCGGGGAGCTGTTTTTT. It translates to CASSPGSGIYTGELFF.

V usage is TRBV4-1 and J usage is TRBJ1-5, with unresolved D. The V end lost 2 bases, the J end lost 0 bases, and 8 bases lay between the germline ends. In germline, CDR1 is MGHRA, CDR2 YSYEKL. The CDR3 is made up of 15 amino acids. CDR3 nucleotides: TGCGCCAGCAGCCAACAGGACTATAGCAATCAGCCCCAGCATTTT. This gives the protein CASSQQDYSNQPQHF.

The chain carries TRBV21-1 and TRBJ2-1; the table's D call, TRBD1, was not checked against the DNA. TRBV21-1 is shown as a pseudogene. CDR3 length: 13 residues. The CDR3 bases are TGTGCCAGTTGGACAGGAGCAAGGGATGAGCAGTTCTTC. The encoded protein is CASWTGARDEQFF.

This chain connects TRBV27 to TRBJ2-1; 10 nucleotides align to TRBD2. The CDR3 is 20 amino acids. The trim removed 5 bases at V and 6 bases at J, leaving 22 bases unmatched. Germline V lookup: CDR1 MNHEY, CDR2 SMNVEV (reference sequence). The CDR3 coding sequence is TGTGCCAGCAGTCTCCGGACAGGAACCGGTTTGGGACTAGCGTTCAATGAGCAGTTCTTC. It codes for CASSLRTGTGLGLAFNEQFF.

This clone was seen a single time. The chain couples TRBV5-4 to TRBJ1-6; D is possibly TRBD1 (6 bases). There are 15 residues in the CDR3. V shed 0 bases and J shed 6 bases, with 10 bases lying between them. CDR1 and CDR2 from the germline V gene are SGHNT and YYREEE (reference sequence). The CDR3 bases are TGTGCCAGCAGCTTGGAACAGGGTGGTAATTCACCCCTCCACTTT. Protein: CASSLEQGGNSPLHF.

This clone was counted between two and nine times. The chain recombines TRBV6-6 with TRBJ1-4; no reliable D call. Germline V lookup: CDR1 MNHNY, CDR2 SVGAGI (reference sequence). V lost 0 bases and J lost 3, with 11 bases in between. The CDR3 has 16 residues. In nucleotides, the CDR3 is TGTGCCAGCAGTTACTCTACGCCGGGTCCTAATGAAAAACTGTTTTTT. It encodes CASSYSTPGPNEKLFF.

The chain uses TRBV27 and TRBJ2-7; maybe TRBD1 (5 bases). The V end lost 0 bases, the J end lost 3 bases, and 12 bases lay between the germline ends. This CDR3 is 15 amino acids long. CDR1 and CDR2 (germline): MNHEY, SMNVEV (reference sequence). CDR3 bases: TGTGCCAGCAGTTTATCGGGGCAGGGCGGCTACGAGCAGTACTTC. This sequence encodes CASSLSGQGGYEQYF.

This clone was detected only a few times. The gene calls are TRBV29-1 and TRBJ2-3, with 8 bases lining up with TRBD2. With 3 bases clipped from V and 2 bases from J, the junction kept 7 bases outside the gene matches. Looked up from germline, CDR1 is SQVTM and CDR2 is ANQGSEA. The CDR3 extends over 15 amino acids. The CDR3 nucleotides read TGCAGCGTTGACAGGGGTAGCGGGATCACAGATACGCAGTATTTT. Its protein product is CSVDRGSGITDTQYF.

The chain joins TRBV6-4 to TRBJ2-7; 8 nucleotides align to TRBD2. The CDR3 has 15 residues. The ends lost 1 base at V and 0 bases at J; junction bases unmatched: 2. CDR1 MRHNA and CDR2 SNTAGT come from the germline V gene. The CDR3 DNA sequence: TGTGCCAGCAGTGACTGGCTAGCGGGCTCCTACGAGCAGTACTTC. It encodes CASSDWLAGSYEQYF.

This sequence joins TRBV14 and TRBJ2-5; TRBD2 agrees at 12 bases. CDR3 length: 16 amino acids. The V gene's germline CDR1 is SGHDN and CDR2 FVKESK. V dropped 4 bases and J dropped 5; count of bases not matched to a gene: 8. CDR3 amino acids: CASSPRLAGVLETQYF. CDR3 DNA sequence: TGTGCCAGCAGCCCTCGACTAGCGGGAGTTCTGGAGACCCAGTACTTC.

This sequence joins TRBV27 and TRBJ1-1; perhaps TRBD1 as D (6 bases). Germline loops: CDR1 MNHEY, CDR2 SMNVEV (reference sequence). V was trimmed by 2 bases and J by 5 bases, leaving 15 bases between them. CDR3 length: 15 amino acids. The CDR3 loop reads CASSLEQGFGTEAFF. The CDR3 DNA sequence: TGTGCCAGCAGTTTAGAACAGGGTTTTGGGACTGAAGCTTTCTTT.

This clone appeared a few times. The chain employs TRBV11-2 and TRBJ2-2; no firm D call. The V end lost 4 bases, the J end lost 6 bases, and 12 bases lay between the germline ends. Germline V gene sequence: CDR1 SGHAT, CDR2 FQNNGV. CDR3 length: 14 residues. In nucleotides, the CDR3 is TGTGCCAGCAGCTCAGTGCTCCGCGCCGGGGAGCTGTTTTTT. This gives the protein CASSSVLRAGELFF.

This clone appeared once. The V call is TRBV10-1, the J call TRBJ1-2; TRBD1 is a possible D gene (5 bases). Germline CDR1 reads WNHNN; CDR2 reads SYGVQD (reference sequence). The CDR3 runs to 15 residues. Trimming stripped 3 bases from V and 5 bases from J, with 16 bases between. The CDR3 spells CASSEVKGLFYGYTF. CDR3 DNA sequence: TGCGCCAGCAGTGAAGTGAAGGGACTCTTTTATGGCTACACCTTC.